This T cell receptor (beta chain) was sequenced for a study of CD8 T cells in Susac syndrome. Per the germline V gene, CDR1 is SGDLS and CDR2 is YYNGEE. The CDR3 consists of 14 residues. With V trimmed by 7 bases and J by 1 base, 4 bases remained unmatched. Reverse transcription of about 0.5 to 1 ug RNA was carried out with random hexamers. The amplification used immunoSEQ multiplex PCR on TCR beta CDR3; it spanned 54 Vbeta and 13 Jbeta. In TCRdb, the immunoSEQ multiplex PCR reads were re-called with MiXCR into one record per CDR3 protein. This table has roughly 140,000 distinct CDR3 sequences, almost 96% appearing once.

The clonotype was recovered from a human donor with Susac syndrome. The rearrangement joins TRBV9 to TRBJ2-2; 7 nucleotides match TRBD2. The sequenced sample consisted of CD4+ T cells from PBMCs. CDR3: CASSAGENTGELFF. In nucleotides, the CDR3 is TGTGCCAGCTCTGCGGGGGAGAACACCGGGGAGCTGTTTTTT. Together with reference TRBV9 and TRBJ2-2, the CDR3 gives the full variable domain: DSGVTQTPKHLITATGQRVTLRCSPRSGDLSVYWYQQSLDQGLQFLIQYYNGEERAKGNILERFSAQQFPDLHSELNLSSLELGDSALYFCASSAGENTGELFFGEGSRLTVL.